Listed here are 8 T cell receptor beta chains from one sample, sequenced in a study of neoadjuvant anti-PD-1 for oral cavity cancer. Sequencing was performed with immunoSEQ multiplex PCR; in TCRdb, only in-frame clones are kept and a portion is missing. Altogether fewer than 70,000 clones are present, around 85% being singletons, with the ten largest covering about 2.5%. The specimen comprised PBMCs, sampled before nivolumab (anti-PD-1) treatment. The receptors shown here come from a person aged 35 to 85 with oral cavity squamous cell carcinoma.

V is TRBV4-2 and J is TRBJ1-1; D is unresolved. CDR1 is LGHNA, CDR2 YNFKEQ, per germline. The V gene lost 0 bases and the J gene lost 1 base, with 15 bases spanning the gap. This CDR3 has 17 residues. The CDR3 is CASSQDNTPRANTEAFF. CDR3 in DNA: TGTGCCAGCAGCCAAGATAATACCCCCCGAGCGAACACTGAAGCTTTCTTT.

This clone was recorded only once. In DNA, the CDR3 is TGTGCCAGCAGTTTTCTCCCAGGCCGTAGCAATCAGCCCCAGCATTTT. As protein: CASSFLPGRSNQPQHF. The V and J genes are TRBV28 and TRBJ1-5; no clear D. The CDR3 extends over 16 amino acids. Germline V gene lookup returns CDR1 MDHEN and CDR2 SYDVKM. The V gene lost 3 bases and the J gene lost 0 bases, with 12 bases spanning the gap. Full variable domain (rest looked up from reference TRBV28 and TRBJ1-5): DVKVTQSSRYLVKRTGEKVFLECVQDMDHENMFWYRQDPGLGLRLIYFSYDVKMKEKGDIPEGYSVSREKKERFSLILESASTNQTSMYLCASSFLPGRSNQPQHFGDGTRLSIL.

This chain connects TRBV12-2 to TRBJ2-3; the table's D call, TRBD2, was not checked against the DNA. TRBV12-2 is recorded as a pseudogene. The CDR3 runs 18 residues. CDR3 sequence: CASRLAQASGGSTDTQYF. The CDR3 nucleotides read TGTGCAAGTCGCTTAGCTCAAGCTAGCGGGGGGAGCACAGATACGCAGTATTTT.

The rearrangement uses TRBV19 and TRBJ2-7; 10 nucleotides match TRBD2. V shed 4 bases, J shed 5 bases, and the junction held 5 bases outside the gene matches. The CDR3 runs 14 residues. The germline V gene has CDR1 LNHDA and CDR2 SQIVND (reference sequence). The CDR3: CASSTIAGGHEQYF. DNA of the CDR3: TGTGCCAGTAGTACCATAGCGGGGGGCCACGAGCAGTACTTC.

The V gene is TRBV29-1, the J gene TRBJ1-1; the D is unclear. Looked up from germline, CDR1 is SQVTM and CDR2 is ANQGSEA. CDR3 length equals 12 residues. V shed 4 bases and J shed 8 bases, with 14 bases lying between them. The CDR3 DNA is TGCAGCGTTGCACCCCCGGCGAAGGAAGCTTTCTTT. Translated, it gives CSVAPPAKEAFF.

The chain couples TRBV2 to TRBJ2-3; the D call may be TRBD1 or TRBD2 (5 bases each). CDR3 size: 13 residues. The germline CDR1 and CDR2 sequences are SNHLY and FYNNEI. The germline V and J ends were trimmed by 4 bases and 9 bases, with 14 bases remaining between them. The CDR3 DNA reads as TGTGCCAGCAGTGTATACAGTGGGGACACGCAGTATTTT. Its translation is CASSVYSGDTQYF.

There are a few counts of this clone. The CDR3 sequence is CASSLGQGIFTEAFF. The CDR3 DNA reads as TGTGCCAGCAGCCTAGGACAGGGGATTTTCACTGAAGCTTTCTTT. The chain uses TRBV9 and TRBJ1-1; 9 positions agree with TRBD1. The CDR3 is 15 residues long. Looked up from germline, CDR1 is SGDLS and CDR2 is YYNGEE. V shed 4 bases, J shed 4 bases, and the junction held 8 bases outside the gene matches. The variable domain in full, with the rest retrieved from reference TRBV9 and TRBJ1-1, is DSGVTQTPKHLITATGQRVTLRCSPRSGDLSVYWYQQSLDQGLQFLIQYYNGEERAKGNILERFSAQQFPDLHSELNLSSLELGDSALYFCASSLGQGIFTEAFFGQGTRLTVV.

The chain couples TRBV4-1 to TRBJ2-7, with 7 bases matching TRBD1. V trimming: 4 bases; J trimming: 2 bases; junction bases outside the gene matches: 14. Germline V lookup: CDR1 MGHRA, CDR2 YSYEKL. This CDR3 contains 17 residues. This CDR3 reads CASSPLLGQAGTYEQYF. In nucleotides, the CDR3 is TGCGCCAGCAGCCCATTGCTCGGACAGGCTGGTACCTACGAGCAGTACTTC.